This T cell receptor (beta chain) comes out of a study of blood T cell repertoires in COVID-19. Study-wide background: Specimens from acute and convalescent COVID-19 originated in the United States, Italy and Spain. Sample material is recorded as cDNA or gDNA derived from T cells, B-cell-depleted T cells, or PBMCs.

Germline loops: CDR1 MNHEY, CDR2 SMNVEV (reference sequence). J gave up 5 bases and V 7 bases, and 3 bases lay outside the gene matches. The CDR3 is 14 residues long. The protocol was immunoSEQ multiplex PCR, while the TCRdb copy is restricted to in-frame clones and leaves out a portion. Of approximately 260,000 clones in the sample, 84% were seen once. This sequence joins TRBV27 and TRBJ2-2, with 11 bases lining up with TRBD1. The sample consisted of peripheral blood. This TCR derives from a human donor in a cohort sampled during active COVID-19. The CDR3 here is CASKDRGLTGELFF. DNA of the CDR3: TGTGCCAGCAAGGACAGGGGGCTAACCGGGGAGCTGTTTTTT.